The 18 T cell receptor beta chains given below trace back to one sample, sequenced in a study of CD8 T cells in ankylosing spondylitis. Study conclusions and caveats: Ankylosing spondylitis blood appeared to be characterized by a TCR beta motif of several highly homologous variants.

One entry per CDR3 protein results from TCRdb running MiXCR on the 5' RACE reads. The sample shows around 770,000 distinct CDR3 sequences, around 20% of them seen only once. Antigens for these TCRs are unknown. The source material was blood, either unsorted or a sorted T cell fraction (not recorded which). These receptors all come from a male donor with ankylosing spondylitis.

This clonotype was detected once. The genes are TRBV6-5 and TRBJ1-1; 12 bases match TRBD1. The CDR3 is made up of 17 amino acids. The V and J ends lost 2 bases and 4 bases, in that order; junction bases with no gene match: 8. Germline-derived CDR1 and CDR2 are MNHEY and SVGAGI. The CDR3 loop is CASSYRDRGRRVTEAFF. The CDR3 region has the DNA TGTGCCAGCAGTTACCGGGACAGGGGGCGCCGAGTCACTGAAGCTTTCTTT.

This clonotype has just a few counts. The V call is TRBV9, the J call TRBJ2-7; D perhaps matches TRBD1 (6 bases). This CDR3 comprises 15 residues. Germline values: CDR1 SGDLS, CDR2 YYNGEE. V shed 4 bases and J shed 3 bases, with 17 bases lying between them. The CDR3 loop reads CASSRRDTIIYEQYF. DNA of the CDR3: TGTGCCAGCAGCCGACGGGACACGATAATCTACGAGCAGTACTTC. Using reference TRBV9 and TRBJ2-7 for the parts outside the CDR3, the full variable domain is DSGVTQTPKHLITATGQRVTLRCSPRSGDLSVYWYQQSLDQGLQFLIQYYNGEERAKGNILERFSAQQFPDLHSELNLSSLELGDSALYFCASSRRDTIIYEQYFGPGTRLTVT.

This clonotype was recorded many times. The V and J genes are TRBV9 and TRBJ2-1; no clear D gene. Germline values: CDR1 SGDLS, CDR2 YYNGEE. There are 17 residues in the CDR3. Trimming cost V 0 bases and J 0 bases, with 13 bases left between them. The CDR3 region has the DNA TGTGCCAGCAGCGTAGGGGGTGTTGCAAGCTCCTACAATGAGCAGTTCTTC. Translation gives CASSVGGVASSYNEQFF. Based on the CDR3 plus reference TRBV9 and TRBJ2-1, the full variable domain is DSGVTQTPKHLITATGQRVTLRCSPRSGDLSVYWYQQSLDQGLQFLIQYYNGEERAKGNILERFSAQQFPDLHSELNLSSLELGDSALYFCASSVGGVASSYNEQFFGPGTRLTVL.

The chain combines TRBV7-8 with TRBJ2-1; TRBD2 aligns across 7 bases. V shed 1 base, J shed 0 bases, and the junction held 3 bases outside the gene matches. CDR3 size: 16 residues. CDR1 and CDR2 from the germline V gene are SGHVS and FQNEAQ. The CDR3 DNA reads TGTGCCAGCAGCTTAGTCCAGCGGGACTCCTACAATGAGCAGTTCTTC. Protein sequence: CASSLVQRDSYNEQFF.

This clonotype came up a few times. CDR3 sequence (DNA): TGCAGTGCTCGGGCCCCCTGGGGGGAAGAATGGGAAAAACTGTTTTTT. Amino acids: CSARAPWGEEWEKLFF. J is TRBJ1-4 and V is TRBV20-1; TRBD1 is a possible D gene (5 bases). The CDR3 runs 16 residues. In germline, CDR1 is DFQATT, CDR2 SNEGSKA (reference sequence). V shed 5 bases and J shed 8 bases, with 24 bases lying between them.

This clonotype was recorded many times. The V and J genes are TRBV7-9 and TRBJ2-7; 7 positions match TRBD1. Germline V gene lookup returns CDR1 SEHNR and CDR2 FQNEAQ (reference sequence). The CDR3 is made up of 12 amino acids. Unmatched junction bases numbered 1, after V lost 3 bases and J lost 5 bases. The DNA for the CDR3 is TGTGCCAGCAGCTTCGACAGGGACGAGCAGTACTTC. Residues: CASSFDRDEQYF.

At least ten counts were recorded for this clonotype. The chain links TRBV4-3 to TRBJ2-3, with 7 positions matching TRBD1. There are 14 residues in the CDR3. The V gene's germline CDR1 is LGHNA and CDR2 YSLEER. Germline trimming cut 0 bases from V and 6 bases from J; bases unmatched to any gene: 3. Written as DNA, the CDR3 is TGCGCCAGCAGCCAAGAGTCCAGGGGGGATACGCAGTATTTT. It encodes CASSQESRGDTQYF.

The CDR3 loop is CASSQGLAGGGETQYF. In DNA form, the CDR3 reads TGTGCCAGCAGCCAGGGACTAGCGGGAGGTGGAGAGACCCAGTACTTC. The V gene is TRBV3-1, the J gene TRBJ2-5; TRBD2 aligns across 15 bases. Germline CDR1 is LGHDT and CDR2 is YNNKEL (reference sequence). J gave up 4 bases and V 3 bases, and 3 bases lay outside the gene matches. This CDR3 has 16 residues.

The rearrangement uses TRBV27 and TRBJ2-7, with D unclear. The length of the CDR3 is 13 residues. Trimming left V 2 bases short and J 5 bases short, with 10 bases between. CDR1 is MNHEY and CDR2 is SMNVEV in the germline V gene (reference sequence). CDR3 sequence: CASSLDPRDEQYF. CDR3 DNA: TGTGCCAGCAGTTTAGACCCCCGGGACGAGCAGTACTTC.

The chain recombines TRBV19 with TRBJ1-4; TRBD1 is a possible D gene (5 bases). Germline-derived CDR1 and CDR2 are LNHDA and SQIVND (reference sequence). The CDR3 runs to 14 residues. Deletions cut 7 bases from V and 1 base from J, with 10 bases between. The CDR3 region has the DNA TGTGCCAGTACTCAGGGAAGAACTAATGAAAAACTGTTTTTT. It is translated as CASTQGRTNEKLFF.

The chain recombines TRBV6-1 with TRBJ2-3, with 8 bases fitting TRBD2. This CDR3 is 18 amino acids long. Germline V CDR1 and CDR2: MNHNS, SASEGT. With V trimmed by 5 bases and J by 7 bases, 20 bases remained unmatched. CDR3 sequence reads: CASSPRSPTSGAPNTQYF. CDR3 nucleotide sequence: TGTGCCAGCAGTCCCCGAAGTCCAACTAGCGGCGCACCTAATACGCAGTATTTT.

This clonotype has a handful of counts. The chain combines TRBV13 with TRBJ1-1; D is perhaps TRBD1 (5 bases). CDR1 is PRHDT and CDR2 is FYEKMQ in the germline V gene (reference sequence). V shed 0 bases and J shed 8 bases, with 13 bases lying between them. CDR3 length: 14 residues. CDR3 bases: TGTGCCAGCAGCTTAGGACAGGTCGTTGGGGAAGCTTTCTTT. This translates into CASSLGQVVGEAFF.

This clonotype was counted at least ten times. The chain links TRBV7-2 to TRBJ1-1, with TRBD1 as a possible D gene (6 bases). The CDR3 spans 13 residues. The V gene's germline CDR1 is SGHTA and CDR2 FQGNSA. V lost 6 bases to trimming and J lost 3 bases, with 11 bases between them. Here the CDR3 DNA reads TGTGCCAGCAGTCAGGGGCCCTACACTGAAGCTTTCTTT. Translated: CASSQGPYTEAFF.

This clonotype has only a few counts. This chain connects TRBV27 to TRBJ2-3; 10 bases fit TRBD1. This CDR3 has 14 residues. Looked up from germline, CDR1 is MNHEY and CDR2 is SMNVEV (reference sequence). Trimming cost V 10 bases and J 2 bases; bases outside gene matches: 6. The CDR3 DNA reads as TGTGCCACCCGACAGGGGGCGAACACAGATACGCAGTATTTT. Translation: CATRQGANTDTQYF.

This chain joins TRBV11-2 and TRBJ2-5; the match to TRBD2 covers 7 bases. This CDR3 has 14 amino acids. Losses at the gene ends were 7 bases for V and 2 bases for J; bases not matched to a gene: 7. Germline V gene lookup returns CDR1 SGHAT and CDR2 FQNNGV. CDR3 in DNA: TGTGCCAGCACACCAGCGGGAACTCAAGAGACCCAGTACTTC. It translates to CASTPAGTQETQYF.

This clonotype has just a few counts. The chain uses TRBV7-2 and TRBJ2-1, with TRBD1 identical over 9 bases. With V trimmed by 2 bases and J by 9 bases, 5 bases remained unmatched. This CDR3 is built from 14 residues. Per the germline V gene, CDR1 is SGHTA and CDR2 is FQGNSA. The CDR3 DNA reads as TGTGCCAGCAGCTTACGACAGGGACAGGGTGAGCAGTTCTTC. It is translated as CASSLRQGQGEQFF.

This chain connects TRBV7-3 to TRBJ2-7; no clear D gene. Trimming removed 0 bases at V and 6 bases at J, with 12 bases between. The CDR3 sequence is 14 residues long. Germline V gene data show CDR1 as SGHTA and CDR2 as FQGTGA. The CDR3 DNA reads TGTGCCAGCAGCTTAACGAGAACCCCTCGCGAGCAGTACTTC. It yields the protein CASSLTRTPREQYF.

The chain combines TRBV20-1 with TRBJ2-1; TRBD1 agrees at 10 bases. Germline CDR1 and CDR2: DFQATT and SNEGSKA (reference sequence). The CDR3 runs to 15 residues. Germline trimming cut 4 bases from V and 7 bases from J; bases unmatched to any gene: 10. CDR3: CSATPRDRGKNEQFF. The CDR3 DNA follows: TGCAGTGCTACCCCCCGGGACAGGGGTAAGAATGAGCAGTTCTTC.